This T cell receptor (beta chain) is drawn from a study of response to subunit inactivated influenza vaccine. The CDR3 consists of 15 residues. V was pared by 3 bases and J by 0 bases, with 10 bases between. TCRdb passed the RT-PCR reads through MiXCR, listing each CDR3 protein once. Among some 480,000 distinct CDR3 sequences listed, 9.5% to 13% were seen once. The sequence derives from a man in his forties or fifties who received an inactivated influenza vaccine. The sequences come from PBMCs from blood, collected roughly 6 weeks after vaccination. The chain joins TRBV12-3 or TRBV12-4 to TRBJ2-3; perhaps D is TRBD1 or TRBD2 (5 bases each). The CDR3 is CASSFYGGSTDTQYF. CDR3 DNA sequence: TGTGCCAGCAGTTTCTATGGGGGTAGCACAGATACGCAGTATTTT.